Sequencing of this TCR beta chain was carried out in a study of blood T cells in healthy people across ages. A sample-barcoded 5' primer and a J-beta primer mix were used in a second PCR of about 7 to 11 cycles. Each of the cDNA molecules was tagged by a template-switch adaptor with 12 random nucleotides. TCRdb recomputed calls from the 5' RACE reads with MiXCR, one row per CDR3 protein. The repertoire consists of 500,000 to 650,000 distinct CDR3 sequences, with around a quarter occurring once and the leading ten covering approximately 3.5%. Notes on the study in general: Among T cells, TCR beta diversity per million cells dropped roughly linearly as age rose. Higher diversity, along with more naive CD4+ cells, distinguished long-lived donors from aged donors.

The table lists this clonotype with a few counts. Antigen unknown. The CDR3 is 14 amino acids. Trimming stripped 6 bases from V and 1 base from J, with 12 bases between. Germline CDR1 reads SNHLY; CDR2 reads FYNNEI. The sample was also reused in another study, on T cells of mothers and their children. That study reports: Each mother gave over 8 million TCR beta CDR3 reads; each child, several million.

The sequenced sample consisted of blood. This TCR was sampled from a boy younger than 10 in good health. The chain combines TRBV2 with TRBJ2-5; tentatively, D is TRBD1 (6 bases). In DNA form, the CDR3 reads TGTGCCAGCAGCTGGACAGCAATCCAAGAGACCCAGTACTTC. Its protein product is CASSWTAIQETQYF.